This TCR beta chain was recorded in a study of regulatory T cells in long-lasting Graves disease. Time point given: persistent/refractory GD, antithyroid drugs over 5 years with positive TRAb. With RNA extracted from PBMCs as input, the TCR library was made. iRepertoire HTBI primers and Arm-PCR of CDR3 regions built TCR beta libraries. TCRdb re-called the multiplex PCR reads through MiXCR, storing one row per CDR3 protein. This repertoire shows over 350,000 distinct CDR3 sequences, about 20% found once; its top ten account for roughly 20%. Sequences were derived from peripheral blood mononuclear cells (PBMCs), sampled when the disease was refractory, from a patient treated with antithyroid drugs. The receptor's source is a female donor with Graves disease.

CDR3 nucleotides: TGTGCCAGCAGCCCACGGGACAGGATTGAAGCTTTCTTT. It yields the protein CASSPRDRIEAFF. This chain joins TRBV7-9 and TRBJ1-1; 8 bases align to TRBD1. V trimming: 5 bases; J trimming: 7 bases; junction bases outside the gene matches: 6. This CDR3 has 13 amino acids. From germline, CDR1 is SEHNR and CDR2 FQNEAQ (reference sequence).